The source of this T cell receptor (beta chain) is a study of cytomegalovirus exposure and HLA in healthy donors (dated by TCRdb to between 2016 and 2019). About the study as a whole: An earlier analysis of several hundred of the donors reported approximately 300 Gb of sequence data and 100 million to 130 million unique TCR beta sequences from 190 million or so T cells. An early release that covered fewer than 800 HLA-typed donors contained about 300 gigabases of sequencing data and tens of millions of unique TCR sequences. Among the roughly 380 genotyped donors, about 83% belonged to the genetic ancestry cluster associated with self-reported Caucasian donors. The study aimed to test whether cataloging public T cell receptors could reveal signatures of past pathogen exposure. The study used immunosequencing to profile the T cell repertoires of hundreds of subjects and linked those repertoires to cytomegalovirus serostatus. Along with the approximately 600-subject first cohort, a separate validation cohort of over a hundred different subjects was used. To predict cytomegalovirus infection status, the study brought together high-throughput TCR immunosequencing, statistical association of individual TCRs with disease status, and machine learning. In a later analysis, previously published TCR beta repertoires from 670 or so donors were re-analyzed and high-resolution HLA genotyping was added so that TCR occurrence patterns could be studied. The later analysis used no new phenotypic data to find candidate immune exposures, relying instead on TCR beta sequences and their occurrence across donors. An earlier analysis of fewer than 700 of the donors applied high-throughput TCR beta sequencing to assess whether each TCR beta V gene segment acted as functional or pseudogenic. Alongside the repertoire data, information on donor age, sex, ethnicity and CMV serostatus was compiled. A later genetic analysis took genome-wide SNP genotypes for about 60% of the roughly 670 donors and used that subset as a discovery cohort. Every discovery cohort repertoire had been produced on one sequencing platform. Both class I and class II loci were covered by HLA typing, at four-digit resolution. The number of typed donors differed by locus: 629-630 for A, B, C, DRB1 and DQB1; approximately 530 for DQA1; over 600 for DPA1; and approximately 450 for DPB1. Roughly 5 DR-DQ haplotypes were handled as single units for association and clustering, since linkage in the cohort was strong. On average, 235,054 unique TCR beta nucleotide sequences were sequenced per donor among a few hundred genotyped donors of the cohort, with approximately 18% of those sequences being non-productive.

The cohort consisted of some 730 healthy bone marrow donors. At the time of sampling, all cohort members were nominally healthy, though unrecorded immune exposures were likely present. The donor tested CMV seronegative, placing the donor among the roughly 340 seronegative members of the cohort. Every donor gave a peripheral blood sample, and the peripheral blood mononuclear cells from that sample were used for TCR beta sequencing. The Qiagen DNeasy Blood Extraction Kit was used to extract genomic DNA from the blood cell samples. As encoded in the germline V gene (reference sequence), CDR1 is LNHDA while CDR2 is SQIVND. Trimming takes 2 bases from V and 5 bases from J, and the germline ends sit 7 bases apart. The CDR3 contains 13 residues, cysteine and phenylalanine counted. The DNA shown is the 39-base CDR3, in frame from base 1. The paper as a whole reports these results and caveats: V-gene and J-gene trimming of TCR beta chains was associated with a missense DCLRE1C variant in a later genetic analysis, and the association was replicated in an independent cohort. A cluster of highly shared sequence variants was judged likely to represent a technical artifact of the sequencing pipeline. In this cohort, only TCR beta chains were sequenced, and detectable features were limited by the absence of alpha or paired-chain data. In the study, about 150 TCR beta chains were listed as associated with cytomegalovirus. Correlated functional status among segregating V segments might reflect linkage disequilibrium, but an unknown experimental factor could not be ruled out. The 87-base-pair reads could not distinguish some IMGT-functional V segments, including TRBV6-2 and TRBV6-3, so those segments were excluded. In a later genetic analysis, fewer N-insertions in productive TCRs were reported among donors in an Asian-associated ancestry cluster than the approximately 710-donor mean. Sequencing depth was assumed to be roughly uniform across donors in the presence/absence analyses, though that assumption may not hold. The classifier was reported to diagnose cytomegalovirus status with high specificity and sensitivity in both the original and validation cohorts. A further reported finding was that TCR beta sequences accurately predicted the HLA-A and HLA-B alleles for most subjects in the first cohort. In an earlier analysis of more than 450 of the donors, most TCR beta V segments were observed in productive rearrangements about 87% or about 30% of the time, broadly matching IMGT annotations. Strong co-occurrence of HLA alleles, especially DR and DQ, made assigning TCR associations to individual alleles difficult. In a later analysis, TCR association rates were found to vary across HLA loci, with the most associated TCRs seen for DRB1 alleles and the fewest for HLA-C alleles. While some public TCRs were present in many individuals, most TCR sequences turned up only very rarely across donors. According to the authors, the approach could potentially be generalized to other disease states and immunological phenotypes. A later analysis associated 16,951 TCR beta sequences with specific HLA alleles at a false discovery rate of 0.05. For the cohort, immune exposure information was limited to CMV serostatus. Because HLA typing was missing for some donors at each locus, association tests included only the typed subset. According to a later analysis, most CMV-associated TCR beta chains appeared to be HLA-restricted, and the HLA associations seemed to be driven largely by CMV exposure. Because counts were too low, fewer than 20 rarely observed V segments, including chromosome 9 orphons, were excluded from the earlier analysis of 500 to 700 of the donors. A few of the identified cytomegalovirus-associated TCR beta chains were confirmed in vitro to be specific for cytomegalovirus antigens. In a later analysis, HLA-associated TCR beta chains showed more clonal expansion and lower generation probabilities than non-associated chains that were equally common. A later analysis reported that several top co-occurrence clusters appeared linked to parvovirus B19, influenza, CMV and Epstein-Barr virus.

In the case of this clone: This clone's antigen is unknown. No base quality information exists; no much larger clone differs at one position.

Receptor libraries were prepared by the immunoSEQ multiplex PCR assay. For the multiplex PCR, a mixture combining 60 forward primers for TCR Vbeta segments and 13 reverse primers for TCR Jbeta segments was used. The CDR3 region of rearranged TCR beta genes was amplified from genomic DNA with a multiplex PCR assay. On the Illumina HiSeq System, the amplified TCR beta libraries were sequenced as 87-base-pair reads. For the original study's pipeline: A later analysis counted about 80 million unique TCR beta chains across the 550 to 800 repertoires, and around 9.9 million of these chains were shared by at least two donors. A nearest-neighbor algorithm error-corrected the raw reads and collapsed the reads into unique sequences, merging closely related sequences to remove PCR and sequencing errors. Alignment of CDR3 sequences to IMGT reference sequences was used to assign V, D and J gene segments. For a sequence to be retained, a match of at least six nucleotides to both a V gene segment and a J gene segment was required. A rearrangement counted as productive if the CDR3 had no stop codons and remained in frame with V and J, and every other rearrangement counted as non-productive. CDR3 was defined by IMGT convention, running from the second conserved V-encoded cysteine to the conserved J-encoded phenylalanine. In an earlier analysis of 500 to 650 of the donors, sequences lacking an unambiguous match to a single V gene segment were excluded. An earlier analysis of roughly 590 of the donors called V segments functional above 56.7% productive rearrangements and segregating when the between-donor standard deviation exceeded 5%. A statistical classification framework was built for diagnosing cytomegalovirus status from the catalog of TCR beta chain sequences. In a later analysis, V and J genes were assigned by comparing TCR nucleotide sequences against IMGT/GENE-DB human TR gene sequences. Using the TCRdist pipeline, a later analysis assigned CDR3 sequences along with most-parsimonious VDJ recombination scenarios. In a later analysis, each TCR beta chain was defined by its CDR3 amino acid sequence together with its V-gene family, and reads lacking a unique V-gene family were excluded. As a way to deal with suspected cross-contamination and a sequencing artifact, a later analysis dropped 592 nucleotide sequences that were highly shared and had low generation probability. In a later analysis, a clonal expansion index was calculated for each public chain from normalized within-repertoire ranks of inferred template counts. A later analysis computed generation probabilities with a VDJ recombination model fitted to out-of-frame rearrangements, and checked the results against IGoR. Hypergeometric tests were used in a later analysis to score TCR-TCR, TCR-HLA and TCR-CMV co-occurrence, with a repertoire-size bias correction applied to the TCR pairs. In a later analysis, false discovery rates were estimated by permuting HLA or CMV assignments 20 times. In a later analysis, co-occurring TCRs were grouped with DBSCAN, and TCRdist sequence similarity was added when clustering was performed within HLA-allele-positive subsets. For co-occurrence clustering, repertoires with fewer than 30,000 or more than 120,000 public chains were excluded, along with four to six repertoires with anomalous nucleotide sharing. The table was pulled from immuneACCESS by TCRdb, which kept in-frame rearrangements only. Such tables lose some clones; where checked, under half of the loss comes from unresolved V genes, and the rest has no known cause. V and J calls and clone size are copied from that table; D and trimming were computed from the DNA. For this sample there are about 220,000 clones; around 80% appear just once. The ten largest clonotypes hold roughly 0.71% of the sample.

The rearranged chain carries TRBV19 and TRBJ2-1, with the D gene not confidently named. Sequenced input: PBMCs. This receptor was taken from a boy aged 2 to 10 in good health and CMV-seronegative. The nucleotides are TGTGCCAGTAGTATATACGCGGACAATGAGCAGTTCTTC. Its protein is CASSIYADNEQFF. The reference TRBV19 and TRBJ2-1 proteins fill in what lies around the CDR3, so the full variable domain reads DGGITQSPKYLFRKEGQNVTLSCEQNLNHDAMYWYRQDPGQGLRLIYYSQIVNDFQKGDIAEGYSVSREKKESFPLTVTSAQKNPTAFYLCASSIYADNEQFFGPGTRLTVL.